Here is one TCR beta chain with its context. In this sample, this clonotype turned up a few times. No cognate antigen has been identified for it. The sample holds no much larger clone one base away, and base qualities are not on file. This specimen belongs to a study of vaccination and CD4 T cells after COVID-19 (dated by TCRdb to 2022 to 2024). Regarding the study in general: Six males and four females were included in the convalescent cohort, with two Hispanic individuals, seven Caucasians, two Asians and one multiracial person represented. Each participant got two doses of either the Pfizer-BioNTech BNT162b2 vaccine (n=8) or the Moderna mRNA-1273 vaccine (n=2). Post-COVID blood samples from convalescent patients were collected a median of 101 days after diagnosis, with a range of 35 to 161 days. Post-vaccine blood samples were obtained a median of around 74 days after the second vaccine dose, with a range of roughly 14 to 241 days. Overlapping spike peptide pools from SARS-CoV-2 and from the common cold coronaviruses HCoV-NL63, HCoV-OC43 and HCoV-229E were used as culture stimuli. In control cultures, a CEFX viral epitope pool was used as positive control, an HIV-1 Nef peptide pool was used as negative control, or no peptide was added. In roughly nine COVID-19 convalescent patients and several infection-naive healthy vaccine recipients, the spike-specific CD4+ TCR repertoire before mRNA vaccination was compared with the repertoire after mRNA vaccination.

The protocol used for the library was PCR. DNA from cultured CD4+ T cells was subjected to TCR sequencing with the Oncomine TCR Beta short-read assay at the Johns Hopkins FTIC core. The QIAamp micro DNA kit was used to extract genomic DNA from the cultured CD4+ T cells. The Oncomine TCR Beta libraries from cultured CD4+ T cells were pooled using unique dual indexes and then sequenced on an Illumina iSeq 100. The authors processed their data as follows. Non-productive sequences were removed, and CDR3s that did not start with C, did not end with F or W, or were shorter than 7 amino acids were discarded. The MANAFEST web application was used to identify antigen-specific clonotypes by comparing peptide-stimulated wells against reference wells and other culture wells. For a clone to be called positive, the clone needed an FDR below 0.05, an odds ratio above 5, and a productive frequency above 0.1% in at least two of three replicate wells. A clonotype counted as cross-reactive if it showed significant expansion both in the SARS-CoV-2 spike wells and in at least one common cold coronavirus spike condition. CDR3 homology was assessed with Levenshtein distances (stringdist) and unrooted phylogenetic trees (ape) in R version 3.6.1. In-frame beta chains were kept once TCRdb had trimmed the public reads at Q25 with fastp and called clones with MiXCR. CDR3 protein duplicates are merged, each entry listing the most common genes and DNA. Clone size and V and J calls follow TCRdb, not the original study. The table for this sample lists 25,000 to 30,000 distinct CDR3 sequences; around 50% of them were counted only once. Roughly 30% of the sample is held by the ten biggest clonotypes.

The paper's findings and limits, for the study overall: Of the vaccine-specific clones in convalescent patients, 304 of 307, or nearly all, reacted only to SARS-CoV-2 spike and did not cross-react with common cold coronaviruses. Among convalescent patients, a median about 86% of the SARS-CoV-2-reactive clones seen after vaccination appeared only after vaccination, which suggests priming specific to the vaccine. The study included relatively few convalescent patients and did not analyze early timepoints after natural infection. Although the median number of SARS-CoV-2-reactive clonotypes went up from around 19 after infection to some 37 after vaccination, the increase was not significant.

According to the study, the label for this sample's treatment or condition signals: approximately 10-day PBMC culture with coronavirus spike peptide pools or control peptides (ViraFEST assay). The study used the ViraFEST assay, which expanded antigen-specific T cells with peptide pools and then identified expanded clonotypes by TCR sequencing. The absence of prior SARS-CoV-2 infection in healthy vaccine recipients was confirmed by negative nucleocapsid antibody tests before and after vaccination. Each well held 2.2 million or so PBMCs cultured in IMDM containing approximately 5% human AB serum and 9 to 10 IU/ml IL-2, with around 9.7 ug/ml peptide pools added. Half of the culture medium was replaced with fresh IL-2-containing medium on days 3 and 7. CD4+ T cells were isolated after around 11 days of culture through negative selection using the EasySep CD4+ T cell isolation kit. Ficoll-Paque Plus gradient centrifugation was used to isolate PBMCs from whole blood, and the isolated PBMCs were then either used fresh or cryopreserved at -140C. Triplicate wells were generally used for each culture condition.

The sample was CD4+ T cells from blood, cultured in vitro, taken before SARS-CoV-2 vaccination. This TCR derives from a human donor who received a COVID-19 vaccine.

DNA sequence: TGTGCCAGCAGTTCACCGGGACAGGGGGCGTATGGCTACACCTTC. This sequence encodes CASSSPGQGAYGYTF. The receptor chain draws on TRBV27 and TRBJ1-2; 12 middle bases align to TRBD1. CDR1 and CDR2 are drawn from the germline V gene (reference sequence): MNHEY, SMNVEV. Measured from the cysteine to the phenylalanine, the CDR3 is 15 residues long. CDR3 DNA only is kept here, 45 bases in frame from base 1. Trimming leaves V shorter by 4 bases and J shorter by 5 bases, with the junction holding 5 bases beyond the gene matches.